What follows is one TCR beta chain and its context. Antigen unknown. The record originates from a study of T cell repertoires in cytomegalovirus infection. About the study: HLA-B-restricted CMV epitopes that are well studied, plus recently identified HLA-C-restricted ones, were used by the study. Signatures in public TCR beta sequences pointed to both CMV infection and matching HLA type.

Trimming cost V 2 bases and J 6 bases, with 13 bases left between them. CDR1 is SGHAT and CDR2 is FQNNGV in the germline V gene. This CDR3 spans 15 amino acids. MiXCR, run by TCRdb on the reads, gives a single entry per CDR3 protein. The table includes approximately 990,000 distinct CDR3 sequences, less than 40% detected once. Whole-study results and caveats: In two of eight donors, the top clonotype was HLA-C-restricted CMV-specific.

The V and J genes are TRBV11-2 and TRBJ1-4, with D uncertain. This sequence originates from a human donor in good health (CMV status not recorded). Some clones in this sample may be carry-over from other donors' samples. This specimen was cultured CD8+ T cells from PBMCs, taken from culture after CMV antigen stimulation. The CDR3 loop reads CASSLSRPEYEKLFF. The CDR3, as DNA: TGTGCCAGCAGCTTAAGCCGCCCTGAGTATGAAAAACTGTTTTTT.